This is a list of T cell receptor beta chains from one sample in a study of T cell responses to AZD1222 COVID-19 vaccine. TCRdb's copy holds only in-frame clones and misses some; the assay was immunoSEQ multiplex PCR. This repertoire shows under 35,000 clones, 90% to 95% found once; its top ten account for under 60%. The sample was peripheral blood, taken on day 0 of AZD1222 vaccination. These receptors were obtained from an adult in good health. Both conserved end residues are part of each CDR3. Only some rows state a clone size, as once, few, many or a class for expanded clones.

abundance	v_gene	j_gene	CDR3aa
NA	TRBV13	TRBJ1-2	CASSLQGQGNYGYTF
NA	TRBV6-5	TRBJ1-3	CASSYSGTGNTIYF
NA	TRBV7-6	TRBJ2-6	CASSLQGAGANVLTF
NA	TRBV27	TRBJ2-7	CASSLSPTGVYEQYF
once	TRBV19	TRBJ1-2	CASSIEPTEYYGYTF
NA	TRBV12-3/TRBV12-4	TRBJ1-3	CASSFGNTIYF
NA	TRBV6-5	TRBJ1-5	CASTLQGSGQPQHF
NA	TRBV3-1/TRBV3-2	TRBJ2-1	CASTQWGSGLVNNEQFF
NA	TRBV27	TRBJ1-5	CASSLRTGGNQPQHF
NA	TRBV15	TRBJ1-5	CATSRGQSNQPQHF
NA	TRBV3-1/TRBV3-2	TRBJ1-2	CASSQGSGVYGYTF
NA	TRBV7-2	TRBJ1-3	CASRTLSSGNTIYF
once	TRBV6-2/TRBV6-3	TRBJ1-3	CASSYAIFAGNTIYF
NA	TRBV6-5	TRBJ2-5	CASTGQRGAQETQYF
once	TRBV30	TRBJ1-4	CAWSETGSQNEKLFF
NA	TRBV7-2	TRBJ2-2	CASSSDFAGELFF
NA	TRBV5-4	TRBJ1-1	CASSLGGGGTEAFF
NA	TRBV29-1	TRBJ2-3	CSVSTVSTDTQYF
NA	TRBV6-2/TRBV6-3	TRBJ1-5	CASSYGPNNQPQHF
NA	TRBV5-1	TRBJ1-6	CASSLVPGEDSPLHF
NA	TRBV6-5	TRBJ1-2	CASSTGNGYTF
NA	TRBV5-5	TRBJ2-1	CASSLVQPNEQFF
once	TRBV3-1/TRBV3-2	TRBJ2-1	CASSQGRGGNEQFF
NA	TRBV6-2/TRBV6-3	TRBJ1-5	CASSYFTVINQPQHF
NA	TRBV5-1	TRBJ1-1	CASSFSMSGNTEAFF
NA	TRBV2	TRBJ2-2	CASRDRVDTGELFF
NA	TRBV5-4	TRBJ1-2	CASSPSPLGGYTF
NA	TRBV5-4	TRBJ1-3	CASSLKQSGNTIYF
NA	TRBV3-1/TRBV3-2	TRBJ2-1	CASSQDGLAGDNEQFF
NA	TRBV4-2	TRBJ1-2	CASSQTGSDGYTF
NA	TRBV6-5	TRBJ1-2	CASSPGLYGYTF
NA	TRBV3-1/TRBV3-2	TRBJ1-1	CASSPQGENTEAFF